Shown below are 15 T cell receptor beta chains from a single sample sequenced in a study of blood T cell repertoires in COVID-19. Method: immunoSEQ multiplex PCR; TCRdb's copy keeps in-frame clones and lacks some. The data contain about 410,000 clones, roughly 87% of them singletons. Sequencing was carried out using PBMCs or T cells enriched from blood (not recorded which). These receptor sequences come from a man aged 18 to 30 who had recovered from COVID-19.

The chain is built from TRBV7-9 and TRBJ1-6; possibly TRBD1 for D (6 bases). The CDR3 totals 16 residues. Trimming cost V 4 bases and J 5 bases, with 15 bases left between them. In germline, CDR1 is SEHNR, CDR2 FQNEAQ (reference sequence). The CDR3 is CASSWTVRGNNSPLHF. The DNA for the CDR3 is TGTGCCAGCAGCTGGACTGTGAGGGGGAATAATTCACCCCTCCACTTT.

V and J are TRBV27 and TRBJ1-2, with TRBD1 matching over 9 bases. The germline V gene encodes CDR1 MNHEY and CDR2 SMNVEV (reference sequence). This CDR3 has 15 amino acids. The V gene end was trimmed by 8 bases and the J gene end by 0 bases; junction bases not matched to a gene: 7. CDR3 DNA sequence: TGTGCCAGCCGAACAGGGGGCCTGGCTAACTATGGCTACACCTTC. Its translation: CASRTGGLANYGYTF.

The V call is TRBV12-3 or TRBV12-4, the J call TRBJ1-2; weak D call: TRBD1 (6 bases). The CDR3 covers 12 residues. Deletions cut 3 bases from V and 8 bases from J, with 10 bases between. CDR3 DNA sequence: TGTGCCAGCAGTTTTAGCAGGGGAGGCTACACCTTC. Translation gives CASSFSRGGYTF.

This chain joins TRBV25-1 and TRBJ1-1, with 10 bases fitting TRBD1. Germline V gene lookup returns CDR1 MGHDK and CDR2 SYGVNS. CDR3 length: 14 amino acids. J was trimmed by 6 bases and V by 5 bases; bases with no gene match: 6. CDR3 sequence reads: CASSLGQGIAEAFF. The CDR3 bases are TGTGCCAGCAGTCTGGGACAGGGGATCGCTGAAGCTTTCTTT. Combining the CDR3 with reference TRBV25-1 and TRBJ1-1 gives the whole variable domain EADIYQTPRYLVIGTGKKITLECSQTMGHDKMYWYQQDPGMELHLIHYSYGVNSTEKGDLSSESTVSRIRTEHFPLTLESARPSHTSQYLCASSLGQGIAEAFFGQGTRLTVV.

V and J are TRBV18 and TRBJ1-1; D is perhaps TRBD1 (5 bases). The CDR3 runs 13 residues. In germline, CDR1 is KGHSH, CDR2 LQKENI. The V end lost 3 bases, the J end lost 1 base, and 6 bases lay between the germline ends. This CDR3 reads CASSPTANTEAFF. CDR3 nucleotide sequence: TGTGCCAGCTCACCGACAGCGAACACTGAAGCTTTCTTT.

The chain joins TRBV6-2 or TRBV6-3 to TRBJ1-1; D not certain. The germline V and J ends were trimmed by 6 bases and 0 bases, with 17 bases remaining between them. The germline V gene has CDR1 MNHEY and CDR2 SVGEGT. There are 16 residues in the CDR3. CDR3 sequence (DNA): TGTGCCAGCAGCGTGATCGGGAAGGTAATGAACACTGAAGCTTTCTTT. Protein product: CASSVIGKVMNTEAFF.

The chain combines TRBV19 with TRBJ1-5; 10 nucleotides line up with TRBD1. The CDR3 is 16 residues long. Per germline, CDR1 LNHDA and CDR2 SQIVND (reference sequence). The V and J ends lost 4 bases and 4 bases, in that order; junction bases with no gene match: 7. As DNA, the CDR3 is TGTGCCAGTAGTACCCCTGGGACAGGGGTGAATCAGCCCCAGCATTTT. It specifies CASSTPGTGVNQPQHF.

This clone showed up just once. This chain joins TRBV13 and TRBJ1-6, with D unclear. Germline CDR1 and CDR2: PRHDT and FYEKMQ (reference sequence). V was trimmed by 6 bases and J by 1 base, leaving 10 bases between them. The CDR3 has 15 residues. In nucleotides, the CDR3 is TGTGCCAGCAGGGCAAGCGAGTCCTATAATTCACCCCTCCACTTT. Amino acid sequence: CASRASESYNSPLHF.

CDR3 protein: CAISESGGLYNEQFF. The CDR3 coding sequence is TGTGCCATCAGTGAAAGTGGCGGGCTGTACAATGAGCAGTTCTTC. This sequence joins TRBV10-3 and TRBJ2-1; D may be TRBD2 (5 bases). The germline V gene has CDR1 ENHRY and CDR2 SYGVKD. The V end lost 3 bases, the J end lost 4 bases, and 13 bases lay between the germline ends. The CDR3 spans 15 residues.

This clone appeared a few times. The J gene is TRBJ2-3, the V gene TRBV7-9; D possibly corresponds to TRBD2 (6 bases). The germline V gene encodes CDR1 SEHNR and CDR2 FQNEAQ (reference sequence). CDR3 length: 17 amino acids. V was cut by 5 bases and J by 6 bases, with 24 bases left in between. CDR3 region: CASSAHLTGTRGDTQYF. CDR3 coding DNA: TGTGCCAGCAGCGCGCACCTCACCGGGACTCGAGGTGATACGCAGTATTTT.

Concerning this clone: At one end, the junction sequence differs from germline, possibly due to a read error. This chain links TRBV20-1 with TRBJ2-1; TRBD2 matches 8 bases. From germline, CDR1 is DFQATT and CDR2 SNEGSKA (reference sequence). This CDR3 is 11 amino acids long. The CDR3 here is CSADYTLRGVF. DNA for the CDR3: TGCAGTGCAGACTATACCCTGCGGGGGGTCTTC.

The chain is built from TRBV6-5 and TRBJ1-6; 7 bases align to TRBD1. The CDR3 is 15 amino acids. V was clipped by 8 bases and J by 5 bases; unmatched bases: 9. From germline, CDR1 is MNHEY and CDR2 SVGAGI. The CDR3 DNA reads as TGTGCCAGCGGGCTGTCGGGACAGCATAATTCACCCCTCCACTTT. This encodes CASGLSGQHNSPLHF.

Here the CDR3 reads CASSFSGGLTDTQYF. The CDR3 DNA is TGTGCCAGCAGTTTTAGCGGGGGCCTCACAGATACGCAGTATTTT. The rearrangement joins TRBV28 to TRBJ2-3; 9 bases are a match to TRBD2. Per germline, CDR1 MDHEN and CDR2 SYDVKM. CDR3 length equals 15 residues. V dropped 3 bases and J dropped 2; count of bases not matched to a gene: 3.

The V call is TRBV29-1, the J call TRBJ1-2; TRBD1 is a possible D gene (5 bases). CDR3 length: 12 residues. CDR1 is SQVTM and CDR2 is ANQGSEA in the germline V gene. Trimming took 3 bases from V and 3 from J, leaving 8 bases between them. The CDR3 loop is CSVDPGDYGYTF. For the CDR3, the DNA is TGCAGCGTTGACCCGGGGGACTATGGCTACACCTTC.

This clone appeared a single time. The chain uses TRBV4-1 and TRBJ1-1; possible D gene TRBD1, 5 bases. Trimming took 1 base from V and 0 from J, leaving 9 bases between them. Germline CDR1 MGHRA, CDR2 YSYEKL. This CDR3 is built from 15 residues. CDR3 loop: CASSQGGGLNTEAFF. The CDR3 nucleotides read TGCGCCAGCAGCCAAGGGGGGGGTTTGAACACTGAAGCTTTCTTT.